One and the same sample provided the 21 T cell receptor beta chains below, sequenced in a study of radiotherapy plus CTLA-4 blockade in lung cancer. TCRdb's table, derived via immunoSEQ multiplex PCR, lists solely in-frame clones and lacks some. The sample yields some 87,000 clones, approximately 82% seen once. The sample in question was peripheral blood, obtained from a patient treated with radiotherapy plus ipilimumab. Receptor source: a human donor with non-small cell lung cancer that progressed on radiotherapy plus ipilimumab.

This clone was recorded many times. The chain carries TRBV6-6 and TRBJ2-7; TRBD1 aligns across 7 bases. In germline, CDR1 is MNHNY, CDR2 SVGAGI (reference sequence). There are 13 residues in the CDR3. Trimming at V came to 2 bases and at J to 3 bases, leaving 1 base not matched to a gene. CDR3 in amino acids: CASSYPGGYEQYF. The CDR3 DNA follows: TGTGCCAGCAGTTACCCAGGGGGCTACGAGCAGTACTTC.

This sequence joins TRBV7-3 and TRBJ1-2; 7 bases are shared with TRBD1. The V and J ends lost 0 bases and 6 bases, in that order; junction bases with no gene match: 10. This CDR3 comprises 16 residues. Germline values: CDR1 SGHTA, CDR2 FQGTGA. The CDR3 loop reads CASSLTGTDSDDGYTF. DNA for the CDR3: TGTGCCAGCAGCTTAACTGGGACAGACAGCGATGATGGCTACACCTTC.

J is TRBJ1-5 and V is TRBV9; D is perhaps TRBD1 (6 bases). CDR1 is SGDLS and CDR2 is YYNGEE in the germline V gene. The CDR3 length is 15 residues. V shed 5 bases and J shed 1 base, with 13 bases lying between them. The CDR3: CASSSQGNSNQPQHF. DNA of the CDR3: TGTGCCAGCAGTTCACAGGGAAACAGCAATCAGCCCCAGCATTTT.

The chain is built from TRBV6-1 and TRBJ2-3, with 8 nucleotides matching TRBD1. The junction had 7 bases not matched to a gene; V was cut back by 6 bases and J by 2 bases. In germline, CDR1 is MNHNS, CDR2 SASEGT. CDR3 size: 15 residues. DNA of the CDR3: TGTGCCAGCAGCCCACAGGGGGTGATCACAGATACGCAGTATTTT. Translated: CASSPQGVITDTQYF.

This sequence joins TRBV11-2 and TRBJ2-1; D is possibly TRBD1 (5 bases). Trimming pared 1 base from V and 8 bases from J, leaving 9 bases between. Per the germline V gene, CDR1 is SGHAT and CDR2 is FQNNGV. This CDR3 is 13 amino acids long. In DNA form, the CDR3 reads TGTGCCAGCAGCTTAGTGCAGGGCTATGAGCAGTTCTTC. Translating gives CASSLVQGYEQFF.

The genes are TRBV5-1 and TRBJ1-1; TRBD1 aligns across 9 bases. The CDR3 has 16 amino acids. The germline V gene encodes CDR1 SGHRS and CDR2 YFSETQ. V gave up 4 bases and J gave up 1 base; unmatched junction bases: 8. The CDR3 DNA follows: TGCGCCAGCAGCGCGAACCGGGACAGGGAGAACACTGAAGCTTTCTTT. Translation gives CASSANRDRENTEAFF.

The chain joins TRBV9 to TRBJ2-3; 9 positions match TRBD2. The CDR3 is 15 residues long. Germline CDR1 reads SGDLS; CDR2 reads YYNGEE. The V gene end was trimmed by 7 bases and the J gene end by 2 bases; junction bases not matched to a gene: 8. DNA of the CDR3: TGTGCCAGCCAACTCGGGACTAGCACCACAGATACGCAGTATTTT. Its translation: CASQLGTSTTDTQYF.

This clone was observed a handful of times. The V gene is TRBV5-1, the J gene TRBJ1-3; D unclear. The germline V and J ends were trimmed by 0 bases and 8 bases, with 9 bases remaining between them. Germline CDR1 SGHRS, CDR2 YFSETQ. This CDR3 contains 13 residues. The CDR3, as DNA: TGCGCCAGCAGCTTGGCCGGGGATTACACCATATATTTT. Encoded protein: CASSLAGDYTIYF.

The chain combines TRBV7-3 with TRBJ2-2, with 8 bases matching TRBD1. This CDR3 has 16 residues. The V and J ends lost 5 bases and 4 bases, in that order; junction bases with no gene match: 9. Per germline, CDR1 SGHTA and CDR2 FQGTGA. The CDR3 DNA is TGTGCCAGCAGCCGCCGGACAGGGTTAGTCACCGGGGAGCTGTTTTTT. Protein: CASSRRTGLVTGELFF.

The chain uses TRBV5-8 and TRBJ2-3; weak D call: TRBD1 (5 bases). There are 16 residues in the CDR3. The V gene lost 1 base and the J gene lost 3 bases, with 15 bases spanning the gap. Germline V lookup: CDR1 SGHTS, CDR2 YDEGEE. CDR3 in amino acids: CASSLRAGLWTDTQYF. Written as DNA, the CDR3 is TGTGCCAGCAGCTTGCGGGCAGGGTTATGGACAGATACGCAGTATTTT.

CDR3 residues: CASSYLSDGYTF. CDR3 nucleotide sequence: TGTGCCAGCAGTTATCTATCGGATGGCTACACCTTC. The chain employs TRBV6-6 and TRBJ1-2, with no clear D. The germline V gene encodes CDR1 MNHNY and CDR2 SVGAGI (reference sequence). The CDR3 covers 12 residues. V was shortened by 3 bases and J by 6 bases, with 8 bases between the two germline ends.

V is TRBV6-6 and J is TRBJ2-7; no definite D call. V lost 5 bases to trimming and J lost 7 bases, with 12 bases between them. Germline lookup yields CDR1 MNHNY and CDR2 SVGAGI (reference sequence). The CDR3 has 12 residues. CDR3 sequence: CASSRPQGEQYF. The CDR3 nucleotides read TGTGCCAGCAGTCGACCCCAAGGGGAGCAGTACTTC.

With regard to this clone: This same CDR3 is encoded by further DNA sequences in the sample. This rearrangement joins TRBV2 to TRBJ1-1, with TRBD1 as a possible D gene (6 bases). The CDR3 totals 14 residues. CDR1 is SNHLY and CDR2 is FYNNEI in the germline V gene. The V and J ends lost 3 bases and 2 bases respectively, with 10 bases between them. CDR3 residues: CASSEGALNTEAFF. The CDR3 DNA sequence: TGTGCCAGCAGTGAGGGGGCCCTTAACACTGAAGCTTTCTTT.

Here the CDR3 DNA reads TGCAGCGTTGAATTCTCGGGACAGGGGGGCACAGATACGCAGTATTTT. Translating gives CSVEFSGQGGTDTQYF. This chain uses TRBV29-1 with TRBJ2-3; 11 nucleotides line up with TRBD1. This CDR3 has 16 amino acids. Germline loops: CDR1 SQVTM, CDR2 ANQGSEA. V lost 2 bases and J lost 1; bases outside the gene matches: 5.

The chain links TRBV5-1 to TRBJ1-1; D unresolved. Germline V gene lookup returns CDR1 SGHRS and CDR2 YFSETQ. CDR3 length equals 14 residues. Trimming cost V 4 bases and J 3 bases, with 13 bases left between them. This chain's CDR3 is CASSREGGYTEAFF. CDR3 DNA: TGCGCCAGCAGCAGAGAGGGTGGGTACACTGAAGCTTTCTTT.

The V gene is TRBV30, the J gene TRBJ2-1; the D is unclear. The CDR3 extends over 14 amino acids. From germline, CDR1 is GTSNPN and CDR2 SVGIG (reference sequence). V was clipped by 1 base and J by 0 bases, with 7 bases between them. The CDR3 sequence: CAWSAWSSYNEQFF. The CDR3 DNA sequence: TGTGCCTGGAGTGCGTGGAGCTCCTACAATGAGCAGTTCTTC.

The genes are TRBV11-3 and TRBJ2-2; D gene unclear. CDR3 length: 13 residues. CDR1 SGHNT and CDR2 YENEEA come from the germline V gene. V lost 4 bases, J lost 2 bases, and 5 bases lay in between. DNA for the CDR3: TGTGCCAGCAGCTCACCAAACACCGGGGAGCTGTTTTTT. Amino acid sequence: CASSSPNTGELFF.

The chain joins TRBV2 to TRBJ2-1; 14 bases agree with TRBD2. CDR1 and CDR2 from the germline V gene are SNHLY and FYNNEI. J lost 4 bases, V lost 6 bases, and 2 bases had no gene match. This CDR3 spans 15 amino acids. CDR3 in amino acids: CASRGTSGGYNEQFF. CDR3 nucleotide sequence: TGTGCCAGCAGGGGGACTAGCGGGGGATACAATGAGCAGTTCTTC.

A few counts support this clone. The chain joins TRBV7-9 to TRBJ1-2; no reliable D call. Germline V lookup: CDR1 SEHNR, CDR2 FQNEAQ (reference sequence). Trimming took off 3 bases at V and 7 bases at J, with 12 bases between the two ends. The CDR3 is 13 amino acids. The CDR3 is CASSLETETGYTF. The CDR3, as DNA: TGTGCCAGCAGCTTGGAAACTGAAACTGGCTACACCTTC.

Written as DNA, the CDR3 is TGTGCCAGCAGTGGGAACTATGGCTACACCTTC. This encodes CASSGNYGYTF. The V and J genes are TRBV6-6 and TRBJ1-2; no clear D. The length of the CDR3 is 11 residues. Trimming took 5 bases from V and 2 from J, leaving 3 bases between them. Germline V gives CDR1 MNHNY, CDR2 SVGAGI (reference sequence).

The CDR3 region is CASSLPLLDEKLFF. The CDR3 nucleotides are TGTGCCAGCAGCTTACCCCTGCTCGACGAAAAACTGTTTTTT. J is TRBJ1-4 and V is TRBV7-9; no clear D. CDR1 is SEHNR, CDR2 FQNEAQ, per germline (reference sequence). The CDR3 extends over 14 amino acids. Trimming removed 2 bases at V and 8 bases at J, with 12 bases between.